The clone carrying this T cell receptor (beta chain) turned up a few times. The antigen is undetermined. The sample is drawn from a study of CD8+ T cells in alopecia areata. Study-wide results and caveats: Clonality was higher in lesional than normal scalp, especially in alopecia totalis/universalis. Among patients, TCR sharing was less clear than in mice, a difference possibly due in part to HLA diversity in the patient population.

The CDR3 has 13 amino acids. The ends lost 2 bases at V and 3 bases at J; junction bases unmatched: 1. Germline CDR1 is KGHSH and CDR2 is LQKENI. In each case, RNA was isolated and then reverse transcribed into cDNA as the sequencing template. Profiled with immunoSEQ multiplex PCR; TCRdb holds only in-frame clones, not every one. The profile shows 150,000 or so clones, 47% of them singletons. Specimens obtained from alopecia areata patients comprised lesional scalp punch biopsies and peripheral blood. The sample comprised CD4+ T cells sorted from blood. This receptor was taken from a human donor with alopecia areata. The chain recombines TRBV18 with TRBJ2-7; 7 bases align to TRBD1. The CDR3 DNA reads TGTGCCAGCTCACCAGGGGACAGCTACGAGCAGTACTTC. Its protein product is CASSPGDSYEQYF.